One T cell receptor beta chain is described in this entry. The antigen is undetermined. Regarding time point: week 5, during vaccination. The study gave 300 ug of mutant IDH1 20-mer peptide per vaccine dose, with topical imiquimod. This specimen belongs to a study of a mutant IDH1 vaccine in newly diagnosed glioma. At the level of the study: Weeks 1, 3, 5, 7, 11, 15, 19 and 23 were when patients received their eight vaccinations. Radiotherapy alone preceded vaccination by 4-6 weeks; alternatively, vaccination started with temozolomide cycles. Treated patients, averaging around 40 years, were roughly 60% male and around 40% female.

The V gene end was trimmed by 2 bases and the J gene end by 7 bases; junction bases not matched to a gene: 7. Germline V CDR1 and CDR2: SGHDT, YYEEEE. The CDR3 loop spans 16 amino acids. TCRdb's table, derived via immunoSEQ multiplex PCR, lists solely in-frame clones and lacks some. The sample carries around 28,000 clones, about 90% recorded once. The sequences come from PBMCs, collected from a glioma patient whose treatment included an IDH1 peptide vaccine. This clonotype was sampled from a man between 18 and 35 years old with glioma. V gene TRBV5-6 combines with J gene TRBJ1-6, with 9 bases fitting TRBD1. The CDR3 spells CASSLNPTGGNSPLHF. The DNA for the CDR3 is TGTGCCAGCAGCTTAAACCCGACAGGGGGAAATTCACCCCTCCACTTT.